This T cell receptor (beta chain) stems from a study of immune reconstitution after stem cell transplant in scleroderma (dated by TCRdb to 2015 to 2018). Spanning cysteine to phenylalanine, the CDR3 consists of 15 amino acids. Only the CDR3 region is kept as DNA, spanning 45 bases read in frame from base 1. V and J are truncated by 3 bases and 5 bases respectively, leaving an intervening sequence of 20 bases. The germline V gene (reference sequence) specifies DFQATT as CDR1 and SNEGSKA as CDR2. The receptor library was made with RT-PCR. Sequencing took place on an Illumina MiSeq. The public sequencing data were trimmed at Q25 with fastp and processed into clonotypes with MiXCR by TCRdb, which kept only in-frame beta chains. Entries that share a CDR3 protein sequence are merged under the most common genes and DNA. The sample table shows around 6,000 distinct CDR3 sequences, and roughly 8% are seen once. Roughly a tenth of the sample is held by the ten biggest clonotypes.

In its sample, this clonotype was seen a few times. The specificity of this receptor is unknown. Per-base qualities were not stored, and no clone one base away is much larger. The origin of this receptor is a male donor with systemic sclerosis. The chain links TRBV20-1 with TRBJ2-7; TRBD1 is a possible D gene, resting on 6 matching bases. This material was obtained before or after autologous hematopoietic stem cell transplantation (not recorded which). The CDR3 protein sequence reads: CSASSGQGPTDEQYF. The sequence in DNA is TGCAGTGCTAGTTCTGGGCAGGGGCCCACCGACGAGCAGTACTTC.